These T cell receptor beta chains were read from a single sample in a study of blood T cell repertoires in COVID-19. This table comes from immunoSEQ multiplex PCR, and its TCRdb copy is limited to in-frame clones, with some not included. The data show 200,000 to 250,000 clones, with roughly 85% seen just once and 12% held by the top ten. Sequenced input: peripheral blood. All receptors derive from a woman under 30 who had recovered from COVID-19. Each CDR3 is given with its conserved first and last residue. A D gene is named only where the DNA matches it firmly. The listing skips clone size in some rows; elsewhere it reads once, few, many or a size class.

J gene: TRBJ1-1
D gene: NA
clone size: NA
V gene: TRBV4-3
CDR3 length: 13
CDR3 protein: CASSQEVYRKAFF
CDR3 DNA: TGCGCCAGCAGCCAAGAAGTCTACAGGAAAGCTTTCTTT

J gene: TRBJ1-2
D gene: NA
clone size: NA
V gene: TRBV7-2
CDR3 length: 14
CDR3 protein: CASSPVGPTGTGTF
CDR3 DNA: TGTGCCAGCAGCCCCGTAGGCCCGACAGGTACAGGCACCTTC

J gene: TRBJ1-2
D gene: NA
clone size: NA
V gene: TRBV30
CDR3 length: 12
CDR3 protein: CAAQGRGYGYTF
CDR3 DNA: TGTGCGGCCCAGGGAAGAGGCTATGGCTACACCTTC

J gene: TRBJ2-5
D gene: NA
clone size: NA
V gene: TRBV10-1
CDR3 length: 15
CDR3 protein: CASSESGSMQETQYF
CDR3 DNA: TGCGCCAGCAGTGAAAGCGGGTCCATGCAAGAGACCCAGTACTTC

J gene: TRBJ2-1
D gene: NA
clone size: NA
V gene: TRBV7-2
CDR3 length: 13
CDR3 protein: CASSLGGQGGQFF
CDR3 DNA: TGTGCCAGCAGCCTCGGAGGGCAGGGTGGGCAGTTCTTC

J gene: TRBJ1-2
D gene: NA
clone size: NA
V gene: TRBV4-3
CDR3 length: 13
CDR3 protein: CASSPNGLDGYTF
CDR3 DNA: TGCGCCAGCAGCCCTAATGGTTTAGATGGCTACACCTTC

J gene: TRBJ2-1
D gene: TRBD2
clone size: NA
V gene: TRBV15
CDR3 length: 16
CDR3 protein: CATSASGRLAYNEQFF
CDR3 DNA: TGTGCCACCTCAGCTAGCGGGAGGCTCGCCTACAATGAGCAGTTCTTC

J gene: TRBJ1-1
D gene: TRBD1
clone size: once
V gene: TRBV18
CDR3 length: 15
CDR3 protein: CASSVYAGTDGNVFF
CDR3 DNA: TGTGCCAGCTCCGTTTATGCCGGGACAGATGGGAATGTTTTCTTT

J gene: TRBJ1-2
D gene: NA
clone size: NA
V gene: TRBV5-6
CDR3 length: 13
CDR3 protein: CASSRGTNYGYTF
CDR3 DNA: TGTGCCAGCAGCAGGGGAACTAACTATGGCTACACCTTC

J gene: TRBJ2-3
D gene: TRBD2
clone size: NA
V gene: TRBV13
CDR3 length: 16
CDR3 protein: CASSYIGRREGDTQYF
CDR3 DNA: TGTGCCAGCAGCTACATAGGGAGGCGGGAGGGAGATACGCAGTATTTT

J gene: TRBJ1-1
D gene: TRBD1
clone size: NA
V gene: TRBV14
CDR3 length: 14
CDR3 protein: CASSHDRVNTEAFF
CDR3 DNA: TGTGCCAGCAGCCATGACAGGGTGAACACTGAAGCTTTCTTT

J gene: TRBJ2-1
D gene: NA
clone size: NA
V gene: TRBV11-2
CDR3 length: 14
CDR3 protein: CASSLMRLDNEQFF
CDR3 DNA: TGTGCCAGCAGCTTAATGAGACTTGACAATGAGCAGTTCTTC

J gene: TRBJ2-3
D gene: NA
clone size: NA
V gene: TRBV30
CDR3 length: 15
CDR3 protein: CAWSVSAGYTDTQYF
CDR3 DNA: TGTGCCTGGAGCGTCTCCGCGGGATACACAGATACGCAGTATTTT

J gene: TRBJ1-5
D gene: TRBD1
clone size: NA
V gene: TRBV13
CDR3 length: 13
CDR3 protein: CASSLGGRQPQHF
CDR3 DNA: TGTGCCAGCAGCCTAGGGGGCCGCCAGCCCCAGCATTTT

J gene: TRBJ2-5
D gene: TRBD1
clone size: NA
V gene: TRBV30
CDR3 length: 15
CDR3 protein: CAWSKGQGVAETQYF
CDR3 DNA: TGTGCCTGGAGTAAGGGACAGGGCGTTGCAGAGACCCAGTACTTC

J gene: TRBJ2-1
D gene: TRBD2
clone size: once
V gene: TRBV19
CDR3 length: 16
CDR3 protein: CASRPYLAGGPGEQFF
CDR3 DNA: TGTGCCAGTAGACCCTACCTAGCGGGAGGGCCGGGGGAGCAGTTCTTC

J gene: TRBJ1-1
D gene: NA
clone size: NA
V gene: TRBV6-2/TRBV6-3
CDR3 length: 12
CDR3 protein: CASSPDRTEAFF
CDR3 DNA: TGTGCCAGCAGCCCCGACAGGACTGAAGCTTTCTTT

J gene: TRBJ2-3
D gene: NA
clone size: NA
V gene: TRBV6-4
CDR3 length: 14
CDR3 protein: CASSRGTDTDTQYF
CDR3 DNA: TGTGCCAGCAGCAGAGGGACTGATACAGATACGCAGTATTTT

J gene: TRBJ2-5
D gene: TRBD2
clone size: NA
V gene: TRBV5-6
CDR3 length: 14
CDR3 protein: CASSSGGIQETQYF
CDR3 DNA: TGTGCCAGCAGCTCGGGGGGGATACAAGAGACCCAGTACTTC

J gene: TRBJ2-1
D gene: TRBD2
clone size: NA
V gene: TRBV7-2
CDR3 length: 13
CDR3 protein: CASSRLAGNEQFF
CDR3 DNA: TGTGCCAGCAGCAGACTAGCTGGCAATGAGCAGTTCTTC

J gene: TRBJ1-3
D gene: NA
clone size: NA
V gene: TRBV27
CDR3 length: 15
CDR3 protein: CASRPARGSGNTIYF
CDR3 DNA: TGTGCCAGCAGACCCGCACGGGGCTCTGGAAACACCATATATTTT

J gene: TRBJ2-3
D gene: TRBD2
clone size: NA
V gene: TRBV13
CDR3 length: 16
CDR3 protein: CASSPTSGRFTDTQYF
CDR3 DNA: TGTGCCAGCAGCCCGACTAGCGGGAGATTCACAGATACGCAGTATTTT

J gene: TRBJ2-3
D gene: NA
clone size: NA
V gene: TRBV7-3
CDR3 length: 12
CDR3 protein: CASSLPADTQYF
CDR3 DNA: TGTGCCAGCAGCTTGCCAGCAGATACGCAGTATTTT

J gene: TRBJ2-3
D gene: NA
clone size: NA
V gene: TRBV4-3
CDR3 length: 15
CDR3 protein: CASSQDAGRTDTQYF
CDR3 DNA: TGCGCCAGCAGCCAAGATGCAGGCCGCACAGATACGCAGTATTTT